The 22 T cell receptor beta chains below come from one sample, sequenced in a study of blood T cell repertoires in COVID-19. The table came from immunoSEQ multiplex PCR; TCRdb's copy has only in-frame clones and leaves some out. The top ten clones hold roughly 25% of a sample with about 180,000 clones, nearly 80% of them seen once. The sample taken for sequencing was peripheral blood. The receptors derive from a woman between 65 and 79 years old with acute or convalescent COVID-19.

This clone was found a few times. The chain joins TRBV5-1 to TRBJ1-1; a weak D match, TRBD1 (6 bases). Germline V gene data show CDR1 as SGHRS and CDR2 as YFSETQ. Deletions cut 6 bases from V and 3 bases from J, with 15 bases between. This CDR3 region has 14 residues. In nucleotides, the CDR3 is TGCGCCAGCACCCAAAGGGAGGGGGACACTGAAGCTTTCTTT. Protein sequence: CASTQREGDTEAFF.

CDR3 region: CASSPHGQYNEQFF. The CDR3 coding sequence is TGTGCCAGCAGCCCCCACGGACAGTACAATGAGCAGTTCTTC. The rearrangement links TRBV9 to TRBJ2-1, with TRBD1 as a possible D gene (6 bases). Germline V gene data show CDR1 as SGDLS and CDR2 as YYNGEE. This CDR3 comprises 14 residues. The ends were cut back, 4 bases at V and 4 bases at J, with 12 bases in the middle. The full variable domain, completed using reference TRBV9 and TRBJ2-1, is DSGVTQTPKHLITATGQRVTLRCSPRSGDLSVYWYQQSLDQGLQFLIQYYNGEERAKGNILERFSAQQFPDLHSELNLSSLELGDSALYFCASSPHGQYNEQFFGPGTRLTVL.

The gene calls are TRBV5-8 and TRBJ2-5; 11 nucleotides match TRBD2. V dropped 4 bases and J dropped 4; count of bases not matched to a gene: 9. Germline values: CDR1 SGHTS, CDR2 YDEGEE. The CDR3 consists of 16 residues. The chain's CDR3 is CASSPGVAGGPETQYF. The CDR3, as DNA: TGTGCCAGCAGCCCTGGCGTAGCGGGAGGGCCAGAGACCCAGTACTTC.

This clone showed up just a few times. CDR3 nucleotide sequence: TGTGCCAGCAGCGGAACGGGACTAGCGGGAGCCAATGAGCAGTTCTTC. It yields the protein CASSGTGLAGANEQFF. The chain couples TRBV7-2 to TRBJ2-1; 14 bases are a match to TRBD2. This CDR3 has 16 amino acids. Trimming cost V 5 bases and J 6 bases; bases outside gene matches: 6. Germline CDR1 SGHTA, CDR2 FQGNSA.

The chain links TRBV6-1 to TRBJ2-1; possible D gene TRBD2, 6 bases. Germline V gives CDR1 MNHNS, CDR2 SASEGT. The V and J ends lost 0 bases and 2 bases respectively, with 8 bases between them. The CDR3 is 15 amino acids. In nucleotides, the CDR3 is TGTGCCAGCAGTGAAGCGGGAGGCCCCTACAATGAGCAGTTCTTC. It codes for CASSEAGGPYNEQFF.

The rearrangement uses TRBV7-8 and TRBJ1-2, with D perhaps TRBD1 (6 bases). Germline CDR1 is SGHVS and CDR2 is FQNEAQ. V was clipped by 1 base and J by 6 bases, with 12 bases between them. The CDR3 length is 14 residues. The CDR3 DNA sequence: TGTGCCAGCAGCTTAGAATCCAGGGGTGATGGCTACACCTTC. Its translation is CASSLESRGDGYTF.

This clone showed up many times. The CDR3 DNA is TGCGCCAGCAGCTTGGGTGGGACTAGCGGGAGGATGTACCAAGAGACCCAGTACTTC. This translates into CASSLGGTSGRMYQETQYF. The J gene is TRBJ2-5, the V gene TRBV5-1; 15 bases fit TRBD2. V lost 0 bases to trimming and J lost 0 bases; unmatched junction nucleotides: 6. In germline, CDR1 is SGHRS, CDR2 YFSETQ. The CDR3 is 19 residues long.

V is TRBV6-5 and J is TRBJ1-1, with D perhaps TRBD1 (6 bases). CDR3 length: 14 residues. Trimming removed 6 bases from V and 5 bases from J, with 16 bases in between. Germline assignment: CDR1 MNHEY and CDR2 SVGAGI. The CDR3 region is CASRIEGRGTEAFF. CDR3 nucleotides: TGTGCCAGCAGAATAGAGGGAAGGGGGACTGAAGCTTTCTTT.

The chain is built from TRBV19 and TRBJ2-3, with 9 bases identical to TRBD1. CDR3 length: 16 amino acids. In germline, CDR1 is LNHDA, CDR2 SQIVND (reference sequence). V dropped 6 bases and J dropped 0; count of bases not matched to a gene: 7. CDR3 sequence reads: CASRMTGGWSTDTQYF. The CDR3 DNA follows: TGTGCCAGTAGGATGACAGGGGGATGGAGCACAGATACGCAGTATTTT.

This chain links TRBV29-1 with TRBJ2-3, with D possibly being TRBD2 (6 bases). V lost 0 bases and J 0 bases, leaving 10 bases between the germline ends. This CDR3 has 15 residues. CDR1 and CDR2 (germline): SQVTM, ANQGSEA. CDR3 coding DNA: TGCAGCGTTGAAGACCTCGGGACTAGCACAGATACGCAGTATTTT. Residues: CSVEDLGTSTDTQYF.

V gene TRBV11-2 combines with J gene TRBJ2-2; possible D gene TRBD2, 5 bases. This CDR3 contains 12 residues. Germline V lookup: CDR1 SGHAT, CDR2 FQNNGV. V lost 5 bases, J lost 7 bases, and 8 bases lay in between. CDR3 region: CASSPSYGELFF. The DNA for the CDR3 is TGTGCCAGCAGCCCTAGCTACGGGGAGCTGTTTTTT.

In this sample, this clone turned up once. The chain's CDR3 is CASSTLRGNEQFF. The CDR3 DNA is TGTGCCAGTAGTACGCTCCGGGGGAATGAGCAGTTCTTC. J is TRBJ2-1 and V is TRBV19, with D maybe TRBD2 (6 bases). CDR1 LNHDA and CDR2 SQIVND come from the germline V gene (reference sequence). CDR3 length: 13 residues. V lost 4 bases and J 7 bases, leaving 11 bases between the germline ends.

This clone has only one observation. This chain uses TRBV24-1 with TRBJ2-3; D possibly corresponds to TRBD1 (6 bases). The CDR3 consists of 16 residues. Trimming took 4 bases from V and 1 from J, leaving 14 bases between them. CDR1 is KGHDR, CDR2 SFDVKD, per germline. CDR3 loop: CATSDSRGGGTDTQYF. Written as DNA, the CDR3 is TGTGCCACCAGTGACAGCAGGGGTGGAGGCACAGATACGCAGTATTTT.

The genes are TRBV20-1 and TRBJ2-2, with D possibly matching TRBD1 (6 bases). V was pared by 3 bases and J by 6 bases, with 14 bases between. Per germline, CDR1 DFQATT and CDR2 SNEGSKA (reference sequence). This CDR3 comprises 14 residues. In nucleotides, the CDR3 is TGCAGTGCTAGTAACAGGGATTCGGCCGGGGAGCTGTTTTTT. Amino acids: CSASNRDSAGELFF.

This rearrangement joins TRBV2 to TRBJ2-3, with D possibly being TRBD1 (6 bases). The CDR3 totals 14 residues. The germline CDR1 and CDR2 sequences are SNHLY and FYNNEI. Trimming took off 7 bases at V and 4 bases at J, with 15 bases between the two ends. Here the CDR3 DNA reads TGTGCCAGCACCAGGGGAATTAACGCAGATACGCAGTATTTT. Its protein is CASTRGINADTQYF.

The chain links TRBV5-5 to TRBJ2-1; TRBD2 might be the D (5 bases). With 2 bases removed from V and 10 bases from J, the gap between germline ends came to 10 bases. CDR1 is SGHKS, CDR2 YYEKEE, per germline (reference sequence). This CDR3 is 12 amino acids long. The CDR3 DNA is TGTGCCAGCAGCTTTGGTCCGGGGGAGCAGTTCTTC. Residues: CASSFGPGEQFF. The variable domain in full, with the rest retrieved from reference TRBV5-5 and TRBJ2-1, is DAGVTQSPTHLIKTRGQQVTLRCSPISGHKSVSWYQQVLGQGPQFIFQYYEKEERGRGNFPDRFSARQFPNYSSELNVNALLLGDSALYLCASSFGPGEQFFGPGTRLTVL.

The chain carries TRBV19 and TRBJ1-5; D gene ambiguous. Between the trimmed V and J ends, which lost 5 bases and 2 bases, there was a span of 19 bases. Germline V lookup: CDR1 LNHDA, CDR2 SQIVND (reference sequence). CDR3 size: 17 residues. CDR3 protein: CASSPFGDEYGNQPQHF. DNA for the CDR3: TGTGCCAGTAGTCCCTTTGGAGACGAGTATGGCAATCAGCCCCAGCATTTT. Full variable domain (missing parts from reference TRBV19 and TRBJ1-5): DGGITQSPKYLFRKEGQNVTLSCEQNLNHDAMYWYRQDPGQGLRLIYYSQIVNDFQKGDIAEGYSVSREKKESFPLTVTSAQKNPTAFYLCASSPFGDEYGNQPQHFGDGTRLSIL.

This chain uses TRBV28 with TRBJ1-2, with a possible D match to TRBD1 (5 bases). V lost 6 bases to trimming and J lost 4 bases, with 27 bases between them. The germline V gene encodes CDR1 MDHEN and CDR2 SYDVKM. The CDR3 consists of 18 residues. The DNA of the CDR3 is TGTGCCAGCAGCCCCATGGGGCAGGCCAAACACATTATCTATGGCTACACCTTC. Its translation is CASSPMGQAKHIIYGYTF.

This chain joins TRBV7-2 and TRBJ1-1; D may be TRBD1 (5 bases). The V gene lost 2 bases and the J gene lost 7 bases, with 11 bases spanning the gap. The CDR3 covers 13 residues. The germline V gene encodes CDR1 SGHTA and CDR2 FQGNSA. CDR3 sequence (DNA): TGTGCCAGCAGCTTATTGGGGGAGGGTGAAGCTTTCTTT. Residues: CASSLLGEGEAFF. The whole variable domain, remainder taken from reference TRBV7-2 and TRBJ1-1, is GAGVSQSPSNKVTEKGKDVELRCDPISGHTALYWYRQSLGQGLEFLIYFQGNSAPDKSGLPSDRFSAERTGGSVSTLTIQRTQQEDSAVYLCASSLLGEGEAFFGQGTRLTVV.

This clone was seen once. The rearrangement uses TRBV3-1 (or the pseudogene TRBV3-2) and TRBJ2-5; 8 bases map to TRBD1. Germline-derived CDR1 and CDR2 are LGHDT and YNNKEL (reference sequence). This CDR3 contains 20 residues. V shed 0 bases and J 2 bases; nucleotides not matched to a gene: 17. CDR3 residues: CASSQEFWGTGKTRQETQYF. The CDR3 coding sequence is TGTGCCAGCAGCCAAGAATTCTGGGGGACAGGCAAGACCCGACAAGAGACCCAGTACTTC.

The chain carries TRBV3-1 (or the pseudogene TRBV3-2) and TRBJ1-2; D remains unclear. This CDR3 region has 15 residues. Trimming removed 1 base at V and 0 bases at J, with 9 bases between. Germline V gene sequence: CDR1 LGHDT, CDR2 YNNKEL (reference sequence). The chain's CDR3 is CASSQVYRANYGYTF. CDR3 nucleotide sequence: TGTGCCAGCAGCCAAGTATACCGAGCTAACTATGGCTACACCTTC.

The genes are TRBV6-5 and TRBJ2-1; tentatively, D is TRBD2 (6 bases). In germline, CDR1 is MNHEY, CDR2 SVGAGI. V dropped 4 bases and J dropped 10 bases, with 14 bases sitting between them. The CDR3 runs to 13 residues. In DNA form, the CDR3 reads TGTGCCAGCAGTTTACTCGGGGGAGGCGAGCAGTTCTTC. It encodes CASSLLGGGEQFF.